This entry describes one TCR beta chain. What it recognizes is unknown. Repertoires were generated with immunoSEQ multiplex PCR, while TCRdb's copy carries only in-frame clones and drops some. The repertoire has over 100,000 clones, nearly 95% of them found once; the top ten carry 0.62%. These data are taken from a study of siplizumab effects on memory and regulatory T cells. Study-wide results and caveats: Roughly 75-95% of proliferating CD4+ or CD8+ clones defied assignment to a naive or memory phenotype. Suppressive capability of dividing Tregs from siplizumab cultures went unverified.

The CDR3 loop spans 15 amino acids. J lost 4 bases, V lost 1 base, and 4 bases had no gene match. The V gene's germline CDR1 is SGHRS and CDR2 YFSETQ. The chain carries TRBV5-1 and TRBJ2-1; 8 nucleotides line up with TRBD2. The receptor comes from a human donor in good health. Sequencing used Tregs sorted from blood. CDR3 protein: CASSLTSGTYNEQFF. Here the CDR3 DNA reads TGCGCCAGCAGCTTGACTAGCGGTACTTACAATGAGCAGTTCTTC.